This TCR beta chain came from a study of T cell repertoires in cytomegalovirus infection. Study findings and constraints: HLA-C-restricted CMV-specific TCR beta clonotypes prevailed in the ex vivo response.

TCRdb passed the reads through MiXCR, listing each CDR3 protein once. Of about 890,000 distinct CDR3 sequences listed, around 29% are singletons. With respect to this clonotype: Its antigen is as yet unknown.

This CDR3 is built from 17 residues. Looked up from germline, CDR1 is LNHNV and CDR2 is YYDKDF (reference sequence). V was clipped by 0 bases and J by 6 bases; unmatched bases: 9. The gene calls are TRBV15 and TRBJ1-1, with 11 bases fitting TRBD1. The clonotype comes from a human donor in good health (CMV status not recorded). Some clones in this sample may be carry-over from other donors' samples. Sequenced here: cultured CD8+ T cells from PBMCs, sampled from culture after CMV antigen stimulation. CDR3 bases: TGTGCCACCAGCAGAGATCGGCGGACAGGGGGCTTCGCTGAAGCTTTCTTT. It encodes CATSRDRRTGGFAEAFF.